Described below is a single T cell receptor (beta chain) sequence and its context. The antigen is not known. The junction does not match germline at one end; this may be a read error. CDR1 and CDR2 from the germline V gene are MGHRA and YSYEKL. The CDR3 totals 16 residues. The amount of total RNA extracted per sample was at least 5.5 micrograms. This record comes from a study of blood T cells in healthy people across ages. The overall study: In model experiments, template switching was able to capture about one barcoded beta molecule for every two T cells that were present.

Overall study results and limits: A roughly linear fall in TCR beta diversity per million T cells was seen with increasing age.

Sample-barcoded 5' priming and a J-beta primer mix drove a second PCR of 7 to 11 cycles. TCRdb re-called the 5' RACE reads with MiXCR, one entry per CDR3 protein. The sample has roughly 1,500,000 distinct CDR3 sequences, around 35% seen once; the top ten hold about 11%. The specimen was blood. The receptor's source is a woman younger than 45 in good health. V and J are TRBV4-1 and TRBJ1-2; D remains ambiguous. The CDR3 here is CASSQDIYRPNYGHTF. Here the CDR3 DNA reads TGCGCCAGCAGCCAAGATATCTACAGACCTAACTATGGCCACACCTTC.